This T cell receptor (beta chain) emerged from a study of CXCR3-negative and CXCR3-positive naive CD8 T cells. All TRB cDNA libraries came from 5' RACE performed with UMI labels. TCRdb reprocessed the 5' RACE reads and stores each CDR3 protein as one record, lacking DNA. The table lists around 34,000 distinct CDR3 sequences, with about 14% in the top ten. What was sequenced was memory CD8+ T cells from blood. The sequence came from a human donor in good health. Some clones in this sample may be carry-over from other donors' samples.

The CDR3 is CASSPRGYDNEQFF. This chain connects TRBV5-6 to TRBJ2-1; TCRdb's D gene call, TRBD2, goes unchecked for lack of DNA. The CDR3 is 14 residues long. Germline V gene lookup returns CDR1 SGHDT and CDR2 YYEEEE.